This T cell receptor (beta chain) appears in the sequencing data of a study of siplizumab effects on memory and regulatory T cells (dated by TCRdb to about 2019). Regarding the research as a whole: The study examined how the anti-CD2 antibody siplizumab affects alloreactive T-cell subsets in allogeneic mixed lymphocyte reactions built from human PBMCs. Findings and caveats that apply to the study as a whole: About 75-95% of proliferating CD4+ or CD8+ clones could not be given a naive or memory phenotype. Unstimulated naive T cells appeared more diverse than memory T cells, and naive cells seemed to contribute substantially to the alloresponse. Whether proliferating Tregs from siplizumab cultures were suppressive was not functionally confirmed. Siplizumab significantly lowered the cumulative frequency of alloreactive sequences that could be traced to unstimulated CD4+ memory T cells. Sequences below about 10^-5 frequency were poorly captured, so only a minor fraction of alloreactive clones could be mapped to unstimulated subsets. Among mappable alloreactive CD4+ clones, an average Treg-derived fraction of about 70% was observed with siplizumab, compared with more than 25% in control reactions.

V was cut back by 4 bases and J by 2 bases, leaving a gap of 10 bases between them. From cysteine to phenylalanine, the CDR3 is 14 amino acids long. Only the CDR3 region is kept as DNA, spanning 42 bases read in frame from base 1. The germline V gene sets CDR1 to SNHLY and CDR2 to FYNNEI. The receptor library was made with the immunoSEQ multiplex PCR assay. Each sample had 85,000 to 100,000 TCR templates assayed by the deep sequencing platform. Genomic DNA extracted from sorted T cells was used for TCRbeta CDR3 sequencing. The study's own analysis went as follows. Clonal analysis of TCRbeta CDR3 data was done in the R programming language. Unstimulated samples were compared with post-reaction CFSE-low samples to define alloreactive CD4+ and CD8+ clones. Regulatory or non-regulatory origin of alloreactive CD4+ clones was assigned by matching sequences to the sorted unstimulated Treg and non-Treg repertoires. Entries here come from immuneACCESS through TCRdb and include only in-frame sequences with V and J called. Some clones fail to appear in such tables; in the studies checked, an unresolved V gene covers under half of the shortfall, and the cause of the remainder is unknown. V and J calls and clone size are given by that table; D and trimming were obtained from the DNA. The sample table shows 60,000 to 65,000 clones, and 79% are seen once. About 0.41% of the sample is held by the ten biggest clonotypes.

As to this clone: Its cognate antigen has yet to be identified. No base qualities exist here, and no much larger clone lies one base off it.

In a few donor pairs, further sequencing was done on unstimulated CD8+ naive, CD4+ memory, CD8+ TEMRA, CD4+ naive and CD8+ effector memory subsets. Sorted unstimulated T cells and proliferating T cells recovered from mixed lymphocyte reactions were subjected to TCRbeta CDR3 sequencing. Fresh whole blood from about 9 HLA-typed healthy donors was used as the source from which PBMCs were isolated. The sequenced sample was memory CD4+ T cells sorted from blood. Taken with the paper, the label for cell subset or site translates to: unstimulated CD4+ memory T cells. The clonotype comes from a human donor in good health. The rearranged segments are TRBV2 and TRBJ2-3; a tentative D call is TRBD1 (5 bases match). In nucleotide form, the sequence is TGTGCCAGCAGTGTGGGGCAGATCACAGATACGCAGTATTTT. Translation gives CASSVGQITDTQYF.